The 10 T cell receptor beta chains below come from one sample, sequenced in a study of T cells expressing NK-cell markers. TCRdb re-called the 5' RACE reads and gives one entry per CDR3 protein, without DNA. The sample features some 340,000 distinct CDR3 sequences, with around 4.9% in its top ten. Material for sequencing was blood T cells: a sorted CD56 or NKG2C T cell subset, CD4+ or CD8+ T cells, or bulk PBMC T cells (not recorded which). Receptors were obtained from a man aged 18-70 years in good health.

The rearrangement uses TRBV6-5 and TRBJ2-1; the TCRdb call, TRBD1, lacks DNA for checking. CDR1 is MNHEY, CDR2 SVGAGI, per germline. The CDR3 is made up of 16 amino acids. The CDR3 sequence is CASSSTTSGGYNEQFF.

This rearrangement joins TRBV28 to TRBJ1-1; TCRdb proposes TRBD1, but this gene call is untestable without DNA. CDR1 and CDR2 (germline): MDHEN, SYDVKM. CDR3 length: 15 amino acids. This CDR3 is CASSTVTGGGAEAFF. Combining the CDR3 with reference TRBV28 and TRBJ1-1 gives the whole variable domain DVKVTQSSRYLVKRTGEKVFLECVQDMDHENMFWYRQDPGLGLRLIYFSYDVKMKEKGDIPEGYSVSREKKERFSLILESASTNQTSMYLCASSTVTGGGAEAFFGQGTRLTVV.

J is TRBJ2-1 and V is TRBV29-1. The CDR3 spans 12 residues. CDR1 and CDR2 from the germline V gene are SQVTM and ANQGSEA. The CDR3 loop is CSVVWGGNEQFF.

The chain combines TRBV6-5 with TRBJ1-1. Germline V gives CDR1 MNHEY, CDR2 SVGAGI. There are 16 residues in the CDR3. This CDR3 reads CASSYSYNREGTEAFF.

The chain uses TRBV6-1 and TRBJ2-5; without DNA, the TCRdb call of TRBD2 cannot be checked. Germline V gene data show CDR1 as MNHNS and CDR2 as SASEGT. CDR3 length: 14 amino acids. This CDR3 reads CASSTTGLSETQYF.

V is TRBV6-5 and J is TRBJ1-5; TCRdb outputs TRBD1, but without DNA this stays unchecked. The CDR3 sequence is 15 residues long. The germline gives CDR1 MNHEY, CDR2 SVGAGI. The CDR3 sequence: CASSPQGLGNQPQHF.

The rearrangement uses TRBV3-1 and TRBJ1-1; TCRdb proposes TRBD1, but this gene call is untestable without DNA. Germline V gives CDR1 LGHDT, CDR2 YNNKEL (reference sequence). CDR3 size: 14 residues. The CDR3 reads CASSQDPDSPAAFF.

The chain couples TRBV11-3 to TRBJ2-7; the D gene TCRdb calls, TRBD2, cannot be checked with no DNA. The germline V gene encodes CDR1 SGHNT and CDR2 YENEEA. This CDR3 region has 14 residues. The CDR3 sequence is CASSASSSNLVQYF. Complete variable domain (other parts from reference TRBV11-3 and TRBJ2-7): EAGVVQSPRYKIIEKKQPVAFWCNPISGHNTLYWYLQNLGQGPELLIRYENEEAVDDSQLPKDRFSAERLKGVDSTLKIQPAELGDSAVYLCASSASSSNLVQYFGPGTRLTVT.

The V gene is TRBV4-2, the J gene TRBJ2-5; the TRBD2 assignment by TCRdb is unverifiable without DNA. This CDR3 has 17 residues. Germline CDR1 LGHNA, CDR2 YNFKEQ. The CDR3 loop reads CASSLGLAGGYQETQYF.

The rearrangement uses TRBV7-9 and TRBJ2-2; TCRdb reports TRBD1, a call that lacks DNA to check it against. Germline lookup yields CDR1 SEHNR and CDR2 FQNEAQ (reference sequence). This CDR3 comprises 16 residues. The CDR3 reads CASSLLRQGDTGELFF.